These 10 T cell receptor beta chains originate from one sample sequenced in a study of blood T cell repertoires in COVID-19. Measured with immunoSEQ multiplex PCR; TCRdb has only the in-frame clones, and not every one. The data hold hundreds of thousands of clones, with roughly 83% observed a single time. Source material: peripheral blood. These receptors were obtained from an elderly woman with COVID-19, enrolled during active disease.

This rearrangement joins TRBV19 to TRBJ1-2, with D unresolved. Germline V gene lookup returns CDR1 LNHDA and CDR2 SQIVND (reference sequence). The CDR3 has 13 amino acids. Trimming pared 5 bases from V and 8 bases from J, leaving 15 bases between. The CDR3 region has the DNA TGTGCCAGTAGTCTAGGAGTTGGAGGGGGCTACACCTTC. It specifies CASSLGVGGGYTF. The entire variable domain, with the rest obtained from reference TRBV19 and TRBJ1-2, is as follows: DGGITQSPKYLFRKEGQNVTLSCEQNLNHDAMYWYRQDPGQGLRLIYYSQIVNDFQKGDIAEGYSVSREKKESFPLTVTSAQKNPTAFYLCASSLGVGGGYTFGSGTRLTVV.

J is TRBJ2-3 and V is TRBV12-3 or TRBV12-4; D is unresolved. V was trimmed by 1 base and J by 4 bases, leaving 3 bases between them. CDR3 length: 12 residues. Here the CDR3 DNA reads TGTGCCAGCAGTTTAGTCTCAGATACGCAGTATTTT. Protein: CASSLVSDTQYF.

This clone was seen only a few times. The sample holds other DNA sequences that translate to the same CDR3. The chain is built from TRBV5-4 and TRBJ1-2, with 9 bases aligning to TRBD1. V dropped 3 bases and J dropped 2; count of bases not matched to a gene: 2. There are 14 residues in the CDR3. The V gene's germline CDR1 is SGHNT and CDR2 YYREEE (reference sequence). CDR3 residues: CASSSGQGNYGYTF. Written as DNA, the CDR3 is TGTGCCAGCAGCTCGGGACAGGGCAACTATGGCTACACCTTC.

The genes are TRBV20-1 and TRBJ2-3; D gene unclear. The CDR3 loop spans 11 amino acids. The V gene lost 0 bases and the J gene lost 5 bases, with 3 bases spanning the gap. Germline assignment: CDR1 DFQATT and CDR2 SNEGSKA (reference sequence). CDR3 nucleotide sequence: TGCAGTGCTAGAGATCTAGATACGCAGTATTTT. It yields the protein CSARDLDTQYF.

V and J are TRBV9 and TRBJ2-7; perhaps TRBD1 as D (6 bases). There are 15 residues in the CDR3. The V and J ends lost 4 bases and 4 bases respectively, with 18 bases between them. Germline V gene data show CDR1 as SGDLS and CDR2 as YYNGEE. The CDR3 sequence is CASSRRGISGYEQYF. The CDR3 nucleotides read TGTGCCAGCAGCCGTAGGGGGATCTCGGGGTACGAGCAGTACTTC.

The genes are TRBV2 and TRBJ2-1, with D maybe TRBD1 (5 bases). In germline, CDR1 is SNHLY, CDR2 FYNNEI. This CDR3 is built from 15 residues. V lost 3 bases and J lost 4, with 13 bases in between. This CDR3 reads CASSEGRVTYNEQFF. The CDR3 DNA follows: TGTGCCAGCAGTGAGGGCAGGGTTACTTACAATGAGCAGTTCTTC.

The chain joins TRBV28 to TRBJ1-2, with D perhaps matching TRBD1 (6 bases). Trimming left V 5 bases short and J 4 bases short, with 14 bases between. CDR3 size: 14 residues. Germline loops: CDR1 MDHEN, CDR2 SYDVKM. The CDR3: CASSPTGEIYGYTF. Here the CDR3 DNA reads TGTGCCAGCAGTCCGACAGGCGAAATCTATGGCTACACCTTC.

This chain links TRBV30 with TRBJ1-1; D perhaps matches TRBD1 (5 bases). CDR1 and CDR2 (germline): GTSNPN, SVGIG (reference sequence). V dropped 0 bases and J dropped 4 bases, with 18 bases sitting between them. This CDR3 contains 16 residues. CDR3 region: CAWSVLHRAGGTEAFF. CDR3 coding DNA: TGTGCCTGGAGTGTACTTCATAGAGCGGGGGGCACTGAAGCTTTCTTT.

This chain joins TRBV24-1 and TRBJ2-7; 8 positions agree with TRBD2. With 3 bases clipped from V and 4 bases from J, the junction kept 1 base outside the gene matches. In germline, CDR1 is KGHDR, CDR2 SFDVKD. CDR3 length equals 13 residues. The CDR3 loop reads CATSDPSGYEQYF. In DNA, the CDR3 is TGTGCCACCAGTGATCCTAGCGGGTACGAGCAGTACTTC.

This chain links TRBV23-1 with TRBJ2-7, with TRBD1 identical over 9 bases. TRBV23-1 is designated an ORF whose function remains uncertain. The CDR3 length is 17 residues. Germline trimming cut 4 bases from V and 2 bases from J; bases unmatched to any gene: 12. Written as DNA, the CDR3 is TGCGCCAGCAGTCGTCCCCAAGGGACAGGGAGAGCCTACGAGCAGTACTTC. This gives the protein CASSRPQGTGRAYEQYF.